This section outlines one T cell receptor (beta chain) sequence together with its context. The data were obtained in a study of blood T cell repertoires in COVID-19. Overall study: Some COVID-19 samples were acute and others convalescent; all came from the United States, Italy and Spain. T cells, B-cell-depleted T cells, or PBMCs supplied cDNA or gDNA.

Original processing notes: Estimation of nucleated cell counts was performed using reference gene primer amplification. Profiled with immunoSEQ multiplex PCR; TCRdb holds only in-frame clones, not every one. V, J and clone size are taken as reported in that table, and D and trimming were inferred from the DNA itself. The table includes 120,000 to 150,000 clones, 87% detected once. J lost 5 bases, V lost 4 bases, and 5 bases had no gene match. Germline lookup yields CDR1 SGHRS and CDR2 YFSETQ. This CDR3 region has 13 residues. The material sequenced was peripheral blood. The chain recombines TRBV5-1 with TRBJ2-5, with 7 bases lining up with TRBD1. This TCR was sampled from a man in his forties or fifties who had recovered from COVID-19. CDR3: CASSPTGYETQYF. CDR3 bases: TGCGCCAGCAGCCCGACAGGGTACGAGACCCAGTACTTC.